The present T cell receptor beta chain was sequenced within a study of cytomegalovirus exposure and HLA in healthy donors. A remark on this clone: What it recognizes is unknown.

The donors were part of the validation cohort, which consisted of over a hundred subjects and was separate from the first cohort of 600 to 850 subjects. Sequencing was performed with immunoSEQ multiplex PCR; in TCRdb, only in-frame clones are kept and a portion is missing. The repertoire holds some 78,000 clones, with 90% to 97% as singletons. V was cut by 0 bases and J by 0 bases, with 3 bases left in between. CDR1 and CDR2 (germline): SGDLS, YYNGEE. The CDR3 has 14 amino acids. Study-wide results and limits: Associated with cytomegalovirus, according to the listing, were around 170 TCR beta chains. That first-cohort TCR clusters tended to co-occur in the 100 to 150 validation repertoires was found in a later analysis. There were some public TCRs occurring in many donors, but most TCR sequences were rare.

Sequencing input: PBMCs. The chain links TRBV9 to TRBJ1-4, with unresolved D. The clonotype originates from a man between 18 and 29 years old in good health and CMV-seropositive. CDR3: CASSVAPTNEKLFF. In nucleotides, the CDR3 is TGTGCCAGCAGCGTAGCTCCAACTAATGAAAAACTGTTTTTT.